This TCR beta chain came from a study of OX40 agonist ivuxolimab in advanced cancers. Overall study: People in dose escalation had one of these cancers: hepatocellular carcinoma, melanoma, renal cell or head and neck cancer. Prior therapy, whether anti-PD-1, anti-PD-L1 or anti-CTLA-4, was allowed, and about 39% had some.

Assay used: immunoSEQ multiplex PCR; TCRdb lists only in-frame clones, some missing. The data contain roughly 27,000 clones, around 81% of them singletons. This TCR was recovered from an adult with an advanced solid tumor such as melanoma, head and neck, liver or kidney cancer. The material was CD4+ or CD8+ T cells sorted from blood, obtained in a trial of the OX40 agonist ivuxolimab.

The CDR3 reads CASSPSGGQPQHF. As DNA, the CDR3 is TGTGCCAGCAGCCCATCAGGGGGTCAGCCCCAGCATTTT. This rearrangement joins TRBV9 to TRBJ1-5; 7 bases are shared with TRBD1. The CDR3 runs to 13 residues. Germline V gives CDR1 SGDLS, CDR2 YYNGEE. Unmatched junction bases numbered 4, after V lost 4 bases and J lost 6 bases.